This T cell receptor beta chain was retrieved from a study of metastatic and nonmetastatic thyroid tumors. As for the study in general: Repertoires were compared across blood and tumor or nodule tissue from malignant and benign thyroid patients.

Germline V lookup: CDR1 DFQATT, CDR2 SNEGSKA (reference sequence). V was shortened by 1 base and J by 6 bases, with 13 bases between the two germline ends. This CDR3 has 13 amino acids. None of the patients had undergone any treatment ahead of thyroid surgery. Notes on this clone: Other nucleotide sequences in the sample specify the same CDR3.

MiXCR reprocessed the PCR reads for TCRdb. The table records about 32,000 clones, 20% to 30% of them present only once. The sequence derives from a female donor with papillary thyroid cancer or a benign thyroid nodule (not recorded which). Some clones in this sample may be carry-over from other donors' samples. The chain links TRBV20-1 to TRBJ2-7, with D maybe TRBD2 (6 bases). The sequencing sample was made of blood. The CDR3: CSARVGGSGEQYF. The CDR3 nucleotides are TGCAGTGCTAGAGTCGGAGGGAGCGGCGAGCAGTACTTC.